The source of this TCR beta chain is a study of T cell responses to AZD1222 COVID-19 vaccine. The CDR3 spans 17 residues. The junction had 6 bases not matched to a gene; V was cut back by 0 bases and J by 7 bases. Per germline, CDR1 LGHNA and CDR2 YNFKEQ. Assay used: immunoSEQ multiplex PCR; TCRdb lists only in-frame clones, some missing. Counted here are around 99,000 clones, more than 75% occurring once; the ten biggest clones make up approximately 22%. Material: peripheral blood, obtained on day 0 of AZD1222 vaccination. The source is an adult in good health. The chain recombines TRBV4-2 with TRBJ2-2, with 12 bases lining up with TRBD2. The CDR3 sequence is CASSQDWGTSGFGELFF. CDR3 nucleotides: TGTGCCAGCAGCCAAGATTGGGGGACTAGCGGGTTCGGGGAGCTGTTTTTT.